The rows below give T cell receptor beta chains drawn from one sample of a study of type 1 regulatory T cells. No antigens are known for them. TCRdb passed the reads through MiXCR, listing each CDR3 protein once. The profile shows around 65,000 distinct CDR3 sequences, approximately 47% of them singletons. Material for sequencing was cultured non-Tr1 T cells, either the whole culture or a sorted T cell fraction (not recorded which). The receptors shown here come from a human donor in good health. Each CDR3 is given with its conserved first and last residue. D genes are given only for firm matches. The size of a clone is reported for some rows only, either as once, few or many, or as a class for expanded clones.

CDR3 protein: CASSRGGNTGELFF
CDR3 DNA: TGTGCCAGCAGCCGAGGGGGGAACACCGGGGAGCTGTTTTTT
V gene: TRBV2
D gene: -
clone size: few
J gene: TRBJ2-2

CDR3 protein: CAISAGTDRTIGQFF
CDR3 DNA: TGTGCCATCAGTGCGGGGACAGATAGGACCATCGGGCAGTTCTTC
V gene: TRBV10-3
D gene: TRBD1
clone size: -
J gene: TRBJ2-1

CDR3 protein: CASSGTSGGPTGGELFF
CDR3 DNA: TGTGCCAGCAGCGGTACTAGCGGGGGGCCCACGGGCGGGGAGCTGTTTTTT
V gene: TRBV6-1
D gene: TRBD2
clone size: -
J gene: TRBJ2-2

CDR3 protein: CSAREDSSTEAFF
CDR3 DNA: TGCAGTGCTAGAGAGGACAGTAGCACTGAAGCTTTCTTT
V gene: TRBV20-1
D gene: -
clone size: -
J gene: TRBJ1-1

CDR3 protein: CASSLAVSYNEQFF
CDR3 DNA: TGTGCCAGCAGCTTAGCCGTTTCCTACAATGAGCAGTTCTTC
V gene: TRBV7-9
D gene: -
clone size: -
J gene: TRBJ2-1

CDR3 protein: CASEAGVGLPSYNEQFF
CDR3 DNA: TGTGCCAGCGAAGCGGGGGTGGGCCTCCCCTCCTACAATGAGCAGTTCTTC
V gene: TRBV7-2
D gene: TRBD2
clone size: -
J gene: TRBJ2-1

CDR3 protein: CASSYQGTGGKGAKNIQYF
CDR3 DNA: TGCGCCAGCAGCTACCAAGGGACAGGGGGTAAGGGAGCCAAAAACATTCAGTACTTC
V gene: TRBV4-3
D gene: TRBD1
clone size: -
J gene: TRBJ2-4

CDR3 protein: CASSTSDRRSPLHF
CDR3 DNA: TGCGCCAGCAGCACGTCGGACAGACGTTCACCCCTCCACTTT
V gene: TRBV5-1
D gene: -
clone size: -
J gene: TRBJ1-6

CDR3 protein: CASSSATGQLRDQPQHF
CDR3 DNA: TGTGCCAGCAGTTCGGCTACCGGACAGTTAAGGGATCAGCCCCAGCATTTT
V gene: TRBV28
D gene: -
clone size: -
J gene: TRBJ1-5

CDR3 protein: CASSRGQGEYEQYF
CDR3 DNA: TGTGCCAGCAGCCGGGGACAGGGGGAATACGAGCAGTACTTC
V gene: TRBV27
D gene: TRBD1
clone size: few
J gene: TRBJ2-7

CDR3 protein: CASNSRGGAYNEQFF
CDR3 DNA: TGTGCCAGCAACTCCCGCGGGGGGGCCTACAATGAGCAGTTCTTC
V gene: TRBV12-3/TRBV12-4
D gene: TRBD2
clone size: -
J gene: TRBJ2-1

CDR3 protein: CASSLDRGSSPLHF
CDR3 DNA: TGCGCCAGCAGCTTGGACAGGGGAAGTTCACCCCTCCACTTT
V gene: TRBV5-1
D gene: TRBD1
clone size: many
J gene: TRBJ1-6

CDR3 protein: CASSYSTGRNTEAFF
CDR3 DNA: TGTGCCAGTAGTTACTCGACAGGAAGGAACACTGAAGCTTTCTTT
V gene: TRBV6-6
D gene: -
clone size: -
J gene: TRBJ1-1

CDR3 protein: CASRRRNTGELFF
CDR3 DNA: TGTGCCAGCAGGCGCCGGAACACCGGGGAGCTGTTTTTT
V gene: TRBV7-9
D gene: -
clone size: -
J gene: TRBJ2-2

CDR3 protein: CASSAGGSGTDTQYF
CDR3 DNA: TGTGCCAGCAGCGCGGGGGGTTCGGGCACAGATACGCAGTATTTT
V gene: TRBV7-2
D gene: TRBD2
clone size: few
J gene: TRBJ2-3

CDR3 protein: CASRGTGRNYGYTF
CDR3 DNA: TGTGCCAGCAGAGGGACAGGGAGGAACTATGGCTACACCTTC
V gene: TRBV25-1
D gene: TRBD1
clone size: -
J gene: TRBJ1-2

CDR3 protein: CASSYTSVDRGGNTEAFF
CDR3 DNA: TGTGCCAGCAGTTATACCTCCGTTGACAGGGGTGGGAACACTGAAGCTTTCTTT
V gene: TRBV27
D gene: TRBD1
clone size: few
J gene: TRBJ1-1

CDR3 protein: CASSQERGGEKLFF
CDR3 DNA: TGTGCCAGCAGCCAAGAAAGGGGGGGAGAAAAACTGTTTTTT
V gene: TRBV4-2
D gene: -
clone size: few
J gene: TRBJ1-4

CDR3 protein: CSARVAGGADTQYF
CDR3 DNA: TGCAGTGCTAGAGTGGCGGGGGGGGCAGATACGCAGTATTTT
V gene: TRBV20-1
D gene: TRBD2
clone size: few
J gene: TRBJ2-3

CDR3 protein: CSARVQGGSLETQYF
CDR3 DNA: TGCAGTGCTAGAGTCCAGGGCGGTTCGTTAGAGACCCAGTACTTC
V gene: TRBV20-1
D gene: -
clone size: few
J gene: TRBJ2-5

CDR3 protein: CASRRLGGPNYGYTF
CDR3 DNA: TGTGCCAGCCGTCGGTTGGGAGGCCCTAACTATGGCTACACCTTC
V gene: TRBV12-3/TRBV12-4
D gene: -
clone size: -
J gene: TRBJ1-2

CDR3 protein: CASTLGGSRVGQPQHF
CDR3 DNA: TGTGCCAGCACCTTGGGGGGGTCCAGGGTCGGTCAGCCCCAGCATTTT
V gene: TRBV2
D gene: -
clone size: -
J gene: TRBJ1-5

CDR3 protein: CASSRTNTDTQYF
CDR3 DNA: TGCGCCAGCAGCCGAACTAACACAGATACGCAGTATTTT
V gene: TRBV4-3
D gene: -
clone size: -
J gene: TRBJ2-3

CDR3 protein: CASSFSVGANSPLHF
CDR3 DNA: TGTGCCAGCAGCTTCTCGGTAGGGGCGAATTCACCCCTCCACTTT
V gene: TRBV7-2
D gene: -
clone size: once
J gene: TRBJ1-6

CDR3 protein: CASSDNQGERPQHF
CDR3 DNA: TGTGCCAGCAGCGACAACCAAGGGGAACGGCCCCAGCATTTT
V gene: TRBV6-1
D gene: -
clone size: -
J gene: TRBJ1-5

CDR3 protein: CASSLGGQGAVGYTF
CDR3 DNA: TGTGCCAGCAGCTTAGGCGGACAGGGGGCGGTTGGCTACACCTTC
V gene: TRBV7-2
D gene: TRBD1
clone size: -
J gene: TRBJ1-2

CDR3 protein: CASSLVYRGQETQYF
CDR3 DNA: TGTGCCAGCAGCTTAGTGTACCGGGGGCAAGAGACCCAGTACTTC
V gene: TRBV7-2
D gene: -
clone size: -
J gene: TRBJ2-5

CDR3 protein: CASSSRGYNEKLFF
CDR3 DNA: TGTGCCAGCAGCTCCCGGGGTTATAATGAAAAACTGTTTTTT
V gene: TRBV7-2
D gene: -
clone size: -
J gene: TRBJ1-4

CDR3 protein: CASSLGTGVYEQYF
CDR3 DNA: TGCGCCAGCAGCTTGGGGACAGGGGTTTACGAGCAGTACTTC
V gene: TRBV5-1
D gene: TRBD1
clone size: -
J gene: TRBJ2-7

CDR3 protein: CASSSRGDGNTIYF
CDR3 DNA: TGTGCCAGCAGCTCCCGGGGGGACGGAAACACCATATATTTT
V gene: TRBV7-2
D gene: -
clone size: few
J gene: TRBJ1-3

CDR3 protein: CASSLAGAKNIQYF
CDR3 DNA: TGTGCCAGCAGTTTAGCGGGAGCCAAAAACATTCAGTACTTC
V gene: TRBV12-3/TRBV12-4
D gene: -
clone size: few
J gene: TRBJ2-4

CDR3 protein: CSAVSGETYEQYF
CDR3 DNA: TGCAGTGCAGTTAGCGGGGAGACCTACGAGCAGTACTTC
V gene: TRBV20-1
D gene: TRBD2
clone size: -
J gene: TRBJ2-7

CDR3 protein: CASSRINSYEQYF
CDR3 DNA: TGTGCCAGCAGTAGGATCAACTCCTACGAGCAGTACTTC
V gene: TRBV12-3/TRBV12-4
D gene: -
clone size: -
J gene: TRBJ2-7

CDR3 protein: CASSESGRTLRQETQYF
CDR3 DNA: TGTGCCAGCAGCGAAAGCGGTCGGACACTGAGACAAGAGACCCAGTACTTC
V gene: TRBV3-1
D gene: -
clone size: -
J gene: TRBJ2-5

CDR3 protein: CASSGSFSGNTIYF
CDR3 DNA: TGTGCCAGCAGTGGATCTTTCTCTGGAAACACCATATATTTT
V gene: TRBV9
D gene: -
clone size: few
J gene: TRBJ1-3

CDR3 protein: CSARGLAGSANTGELFF
CDR3 DNA: TGCAGTGCTAGGGGACTAGCGGGGTCAGCGAACACCGGGGAGCTGTTTTTT
V gene: TRBV20-1
D gene: TRBD2
clone size: -
J gene: TRBJ2-2

CDR3 protein: CSARAGMETQYF
CDR3 DNA: TGCAGTGCTAGAGCTGGGATGGAGACCCAGTACTTC
V gene: TRBV20-1
D gene: -
clone size: medium-sized
J gene: TRBJ2-5

CDR3 protein: CASSLGRMNTEAFF
CDR3 DNA: TGTGCCAGTAGTTTAGGGCGGATGAACACTGAAGCTTTCTTT
V gene: TRBV19
D gene: -
clone size: -
J gene: TRBJ1-1

CDR3 protein: CSVDNRGQTEAFF
CDR3 DNA: TGCAGCGTTGATAACAGGGGGCAAACTGAAGCTTTCTTT
V gene: TRBV29-1
D gene: TRBD1
clone size: -
J gene: TRBJ1-1

CDR3 protein: CASSYGTGSATSYNEQFF
CDR3 DNA: TGTGCCAGCAGTTACGGGACAGGGTCCGCGACATCCTACAATGAGCAGTTCTTC
V gene: TRBV6-2/TRBV6-3
D gene: TRBD1
clone size: -
J gene: TRBJ2-1

CDR3 protein: CSVKTGDYGYTF
CDR3 DNA: TGCAGTGTCAAAACCGGAGACTATGGCTACACCTTC
V gene: TRBV20-1
D gene: -
clone size: -
J gene: TRBJ1-2

CDR3 protein: CASSLGQGTKTDTQYF
CDR3 DNA: TGCGCCAGCAGCTTGGGCCAGGGGACCAAGACAGATACGCAGTATTTT
V gene: TRBV5-1
D gene: -
clone size: -
J gene: TRBJ2-3

CDR3 protein: CASSFPEQGETQYF
CDR3 DNA: TGTGCCAGCAGCTTCCCCGAGCAAGGAGAGACCCAGTACTTC
V gene: TRBV7-9
D gene: -
clone size: -
J gene: TRBJ2-5

CDR3 protein: CASSWTGAARTDTQYF
CDR3 DNA: TGTGCCAGCAGTTGGACAGGGGCCGCGAGGACAGATACGCAGTATTTT
V gene: TRBV27
D gene: TRBD1
clone size: -
J gene: TRBJ2-3

CDR3 protein: CASGARDRGETQYF
CDR3 DNA: TGTGCCAGCGGGGCCCGGGACAGGGGAGAGACCCAGTACTTC
V gene: TRBV6-1
D gene: TRBD1
clone size: -
J gene: TRBJ2-5

CDR3 protein: CASSPSAAHQETQYF
CDR3 DNA: TGTGCCAGCTCACCTAGTGCAGCTCATCAAGAGACCCAGTACTTC
V gene: TRBV18
D gene: -
clone size: many
J gene: TRBJ2-5

CDR3 protein: CASGARQTDTQYF
CDR3 DNA: TGTGCCAGCGGGGCGAGGCAGACAGATACGCAGTATTTT
V gene: TRBV7-9
D gene: -
clone size: few
J gene: TRBJ2-3

CDR3 protein: CASSGQGTNLPTNEKLFF
CDR3 DNA: TGTGCCAGCAGTGGCCAGGGGACAAACCTGCCAACTAATGAAAAACTGTTTTTT
V gene: TRBV6-1
D gene: -
clone size: -
J gene: TRBJ1-4

CDR3 protein: CASSMYPGTGYEQYF
CDR3 DNA: TGTGCCAGCAGCATGTACCCCGGGACGGGGTACGAGCAGTACTTC
V gene: TRBV7-2
D gene: -
clone size: -
J gene: TRBJ2-7

CDR3 protein: CASSSTGTGFETQYF
CDR3 DNA: TGTGCCAGCAGTTCCACCGGGACAGGGTTTGAGACCCAGTACTTC
V gene: TRBV6-2/TRBV6-3
D gene: TRBD1
clone size: -
J gene: TRBJ2-5

CDR3 protein: CASSPGGVMNTEAFF
CDR3 DNA: TGCGCCAGCAGCCCGGGAGGGGTCATGAACACTGAAGCTTTCTTT
V gene: TRBV5-1
D gene: -
clone size: -
J gene: TRBJ1-1

CDR3 protein: CASTTKDEQFF
CDR3 DNA: TGTGCCAGCACTACCAAGGATGAGCAGTTCTTC
V gene: TRBV7-9
D gene: -
clone size: -
J gene: TRBJ2-1

CDR3 protein: CATSREFSPEQFF
CDR3 DNA: TGTGCCACCAGCAGAGAATTCTCCCCTGAGCAGTTCTTC
V gene: TRBV15
D gene: -
clone size: -
J gene: TRBJ2-1

CDR3 protein: CASSLQVGELFF
CDR3 DNA: TGTGCCAGCAGCTTACAGGTCGGGGAGCTGTTTTTT
V gene: TRBV7-3
D gene: -
clone size: few
J gene: TRBJ2-2

CDR3 protein: CASSLGAAETQYF
CDR3 DNA: TGCGCCAGCAGCTTGGGGGCAGCGGAGACCCAGTACTTC
V gene: TRBV5-1
D gene: -
clone size: once
J gene: TRBJ2-5

CDR3 protein: CASSSRGTEIPYGYTF
CDR3 DNA: TGTGCCAGCAGCTCCCGGGGGACAGAAATCCCCTATGGCTACACCTTC
V gene: TRBV7-8
D gene: TRBD1
clone size: -
J gene: TRBJ1-2

CDR3 protein: CASSNYESGGTEAFF
CDR3 DNA: TGTGCCAGCAGTAACTACGAATCAGGGGGCACTGAAGCTTTCTTT
V gene: TRBV27
D gene: TRBD1
clone size: -
J gene: TRBJ1-1

CDR3 protein: CASTRSASTDTQYF
CDR3 DNA: TGCGCCAGCACCCGCTCCGCTAGCACAGATACGCAGTATTTT
V gene: TRBV10-2
D gene: -
clone size: few
J gene: TRBJ2-3